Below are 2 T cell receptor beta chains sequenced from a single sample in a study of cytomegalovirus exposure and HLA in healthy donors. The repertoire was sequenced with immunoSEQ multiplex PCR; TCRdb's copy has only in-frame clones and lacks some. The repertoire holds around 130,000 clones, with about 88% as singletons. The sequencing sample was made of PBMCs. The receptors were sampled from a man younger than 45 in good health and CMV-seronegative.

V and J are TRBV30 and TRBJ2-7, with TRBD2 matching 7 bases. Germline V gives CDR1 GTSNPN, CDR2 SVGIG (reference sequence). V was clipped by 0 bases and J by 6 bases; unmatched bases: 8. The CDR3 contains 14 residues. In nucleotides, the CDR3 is TGTGCCTGGAGTGTACCTAGCGGTGGGAGCGAGCAGTACTTC. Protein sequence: CAWSVPSGGSEQYF.

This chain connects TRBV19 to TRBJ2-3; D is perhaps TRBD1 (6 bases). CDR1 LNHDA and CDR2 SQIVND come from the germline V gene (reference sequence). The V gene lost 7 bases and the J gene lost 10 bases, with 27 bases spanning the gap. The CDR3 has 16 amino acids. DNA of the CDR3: TGTGCCAGTATTAAGGCTCACAGGGCGCTCCCCGGGCCGCAGTATTTT. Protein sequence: CASIKAHRALPGPQYF.